Given below is one T cell receptor beta chain in context. It lacks a known antigen. Per-nucleotide qualities are absent, and no much larger clonotype sits a single base away. The cohort consisted of hundreds of healthy bone marrow donors. All cohort members were sampled while nominally healthy, although unrecorded immune exposures were likely present. The donor tested CMV seronegative and was one of the 352 seronegative cohort members. Every donor gave a peripheral blood sample, and the peripheral blood mononuclear cells from that sample were used for TCR beta sequencing. The Qiagen DNeasy Blood Extraction Kit was used to extract genomic DNA from the blood cell samples. This entry comes from a study of cytomegalovirus exposure and HLA in healthy donors (dated by TCRdb to the late 2010s). Regarding the complete study: In an earlier analysis of several hundred of the donors, 276 Gb of sequence data and some 120 million unique TCR beta sequences from about 190 million T cells were reported. An early release covering roughly 580 HLA-typed donors comprised about 290 gigabases of sequencing data and 85 million to 100 million unique TCR sequences. Of the 398 genotyped donors, roughly 85% fell in the genetic ancestry cluster associated with self-reported Caucasian donors. The study was designed to test whether signatures of past pathogen exposure could be identified by cataloging public T cell receptors. The study used immunosequencing to profile the T cell repertoires of hundreds of subjects and linked those repertoires to cytomegalovirus serostatus. In addition to the first cohort of 666 subjects, a separate validation cohort of 120 different subjects was used. The study combined high-throughput TCR immunosequencing, statistical association of individual TCRs with disease status, and machine learning to predict cytomegalovirus infection status. In a later analysis, previously published TCR beta repertoires from fewer than 750 donors were re-analyzed and high-resolution HLA genotyping was added so that TCR occurrence patterns could be studied. The later analysis used no new phenotypic data to find candidate immune exposures, relying instead on TCR beta sequences and their occurrence across donors. An earlier analysis of a few hundred of the donors applied high-throughput TCR beta sequencing to assess whether each TCR beta V gene segment acted as functional or pseudogenic. Donor age, sex, ethnicity and CMV serostatus were collected together with the repertoire data. A later genetic analysis used genome-wide SNP genotypes for about 60% of the roughly 700 donors, treating that subset as a discovery cohort. All discovery cohort repertoires had been generated on a single sequencing platform. Class I and class II HLA loci were covered by the typing at four-digit resolution. The number of typed donors differed by locus: about 629-630 for A, B, C, DRB1 and DQB1; about 520 for DQA1; about 600 for DPA1; and 400 to 480 for DPB1. Four or five DR-DQ haplotypes were handled as single units for association and clustering because linkage in the cohort was strong. On average, roughly 200,000 unique TCR beta nucleotide sequences were sequenced per donor among some 420 genotyped donors of the cohort, with roughly 19% of those sequences being non-productive. The full study reports these points: Across donors, most TCR sequences were observed very rarely, whereas some public TCRs were present in many individuals. Assigning TCR associations to individual alleles was difficult when HLA alleles, especially DR and DQ, strongly co-occurred. A later genetic analysis associated a missense DCLRE1C variant with V-gene and J-gene trimming of TCR beta chains, and an independent cohort replicated the association. In a later analysis, the rate of TCR association differed among HLA loci, with DRB1 alleles having the most associated TCRs and HLA-C alleles having the fewest. The earlier analysis of a few hundred of the donors excluded about 16 rarely observed V segments, including chromosome 9 orphons, because counts were too low. In a later analysis, HLA-associated TCR beta chains showed more clonal expansion and lower generation probabilities than non-associated chains that were equally common. Most CMV-associated TCR beta chains appeared to be HLA-restricted in a later analysis, and the HLA associations seemed to be driven largely by CMV exposure. Presence/absence analyses assumed roughly uniform sequencing depth across donors, an assumption that may not hold. In an earlier analysis of 500 to 650 of the donors, most TCR beta V segments appeared in productive rearrangements about 90% or about 30% of the time, broadly matching IMGT annotations. Linkage disequilibrium might explain the correlated functional status among segregating V segments, but an unknown experimental factor could not be excluded. Some IMGT-functional V segments, including TRBV6-2 and TRBV6-3, could not be distinguished by the 87-base-pair reads and were therefore excluded. A further reported finding was that TCR beta sequences accurately predicted the HLA-A and HLA-B alleles for most subjects in the first cohort. A cluster of highly shared sequence variants was judged likely to represent a technical artifact of the sequencing pipeline. Compared with the 666-donor mean, donors in an Asian-associated ancestry cluster had fewer N-insertions in productive TCRs, according to a later genetic analysis. The classifier was reported to diagnose cytomegalovirus status with high specificity and sensitivity in both the original cohort and the validation cohort. This cohort had only TCR beta chains sequenced, and the lack of alpha or paired-chain data limited which features could be detected. HLA typing was unavailable for some donors at each locus, so association tests used only the typed subset. The authors suggested that the approach could potentially be extended to other disease states and immunological phenotypes. For the cohort, immune exposure information was limited to CMV serostatus. A later analysis reported that several top co-occurrence clusters appeared linked to parvovirus B19, influenza, CMV and Epstein-Barr virus. Three of the identified cytomegalovirus-associated TCR beta chains were confirmed in vitro to be specific for cytomegalovirus antigens. A total of 150 to 200 TCR beta chains were listed by the study as associated with cytomegalovirus. Specific HLA alleles were associated with about 17,000 TCR beta sequences at a false discovery rate of 0.05 in a later analysis.

Library preparation was by the immunoSEQ multiplex PCR assay. For the multiplex PCR, a mixture combining 60 forward primers for TCR Vbeta segments and 13 reverse primers for TCR Jbeta segments was used. The CDR3 region of rearranged TCR beta genes was amplified from genomic DNA by a multiplex PCR assay. The Illumina HiSeq System was used to sequence the amplified TCR beta libraries as 87-base-pair reads. Turning to the authors' computational methods: A later analysis tallied roughly 76 million unique TCR beta chains across the 666 repertoires, and approximately 9.9 million of those chains were shared by two or more donors. Raw reads were error-corrected and collapsed into unique sequences with a nearest-neighbor algorithm that merged closely related sequences to remove PCR and sequencing errors. Alignment of CDR3 sequences to IMGT reference sequences was used to assign V, D and J gene segments. Each retained sequence needed at least a six-nucleotide match to both a V gene segment and a J gene segment. Rearrangements were classified as productive when the CDR3 lacked stop codons and remained in frame with V and J, and all other rearrangements were classified as non-productive. Following IMGT convention, CDR3 was defined as the stretch from the second conserved V-encoded cysteine to the conserved J-encoded phenylalanine. The earlier analysis of about 640 of the donors excluded any sequence lacking an unambiguous match to a single V gene segment. An earlier analysis of some 610 of the donors called V segments functional above 56.7% productive rearrangements and segregating when the between-donor standard deviation exceeded 5%. A statistical classification framework was built for diagnosing cytomegalovirus status from the catalog of TCR beta chain sequences. In a later analysis, TCR nucleotide sequences were compared against IMGT/GENE-DB human TR gene sequences so that V and J genes could be assigned. The TCRdist pipeline was used in a later analysis to assign CDR3 sequences and most-parsimonious VDJ recombination scenarios. In a later analysis, each TCR beta chain was defined by its CDR3 amino acid sequence together with its V-gene family, and reads without a unique V-gene family were excluded. To address suspected cross-contamination and a sequencing artifact, a later analysis removed roughly 580 highly shared, low-generation-probability nucleotide sequences. For each public chain, a later analysis derived a clonal expansion index from normalized ranks of inferred template counts within each repertoire. A later analysis computed generation probabilities with a VDJ recombination model fitted to out-of-frame rearrangements, and checked the results against IGoR. Hypergeometric tests were used in a later analysis to score TCR-TCR, TCR-HLA and TCR-CMV co-occurrence, with a repertoire-size bias correction applied to the TCR pairs. In a later analysis, false discovery rates were estimated by permuting HLA or CMV assignments 20 times. In a later analysis, co-occurring TCRs were grouped using DBSCAN, and TCRdist sequence similarity was added for clustering within HLA-allele-positive subsets. Repertoires with fewer than 30,000 or more than 120,000 public chains were left out of co-occurrence clustering, as were about five repertoires with anomalous nucleotide sharing. Sourced from immuneACCESS, this table was stored by TCRdb with only in-frame sequences that have V and J called. A share of the clones is absent; for the studies checked, an unresolved V gene accounts for under half, and the remainder has no known explanation. V and J calls and clone size are given by that table; D and trimming were obtained from the DNA. The table for this sample lists tens of thousands of clones; around 80% of them were counted only once. The ten biggest clones cover under 3% of the sample.

From the cysteine up to the phenylalanine, the CDR3 has a length of 17 residues. Just CDR3 DNA is preserved here, 51 bases in frame from base 1. From a lookup of the germline V gene, CDR1 and CDR2 are SGHVS and FQNEAQ. V loses 5 bases, J loses 7 bases, and the germline ends lie 23 bases apart. The specimen was PBMCs. This receptor was taken from a woman between 25 and 40 years old in good health and CMV-seronegative. In this chain, TRBV7-8 is recombined with TRBJ1-4; a confident D gene designation cannot be given. The CDR3 has the sequence CASSERSRRPYREKLFF. The sequenced DNA is TGTGCCAGCAGCGAAAGGTCAAGGAGGCCCTATCGTGAAAAACTGTTTTTT.